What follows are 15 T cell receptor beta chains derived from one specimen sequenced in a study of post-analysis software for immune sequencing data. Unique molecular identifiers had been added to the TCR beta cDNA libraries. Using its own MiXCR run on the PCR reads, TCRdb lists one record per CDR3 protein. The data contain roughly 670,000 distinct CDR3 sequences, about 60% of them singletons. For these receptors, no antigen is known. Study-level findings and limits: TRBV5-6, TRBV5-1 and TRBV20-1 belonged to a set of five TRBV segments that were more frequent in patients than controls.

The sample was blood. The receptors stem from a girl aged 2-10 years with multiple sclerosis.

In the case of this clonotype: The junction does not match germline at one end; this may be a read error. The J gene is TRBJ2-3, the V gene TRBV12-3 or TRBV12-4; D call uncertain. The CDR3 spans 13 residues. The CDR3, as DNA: TGTGCCAGCAGTTTCCTGCTCACAGATGCGCAGTATTTT. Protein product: CASSFLLTDAQYF.

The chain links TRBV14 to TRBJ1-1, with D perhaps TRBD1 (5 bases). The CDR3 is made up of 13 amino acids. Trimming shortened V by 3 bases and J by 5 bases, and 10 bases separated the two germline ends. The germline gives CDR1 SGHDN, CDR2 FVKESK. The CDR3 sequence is CASSQTEGTEAFF. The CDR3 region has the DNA TGTGCCAGCAGCCAGACTGAGGGGACTGAAGCTTTCTTT.

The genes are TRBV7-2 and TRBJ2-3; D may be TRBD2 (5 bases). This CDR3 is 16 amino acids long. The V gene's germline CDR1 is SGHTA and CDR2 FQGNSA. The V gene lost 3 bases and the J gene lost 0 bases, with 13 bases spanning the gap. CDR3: CASSLRTSPSTDTQYF. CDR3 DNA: TGTGCCAGCAGCTTGAGGACTTCCCCTAGCACAGATACGCAGTATTTT.

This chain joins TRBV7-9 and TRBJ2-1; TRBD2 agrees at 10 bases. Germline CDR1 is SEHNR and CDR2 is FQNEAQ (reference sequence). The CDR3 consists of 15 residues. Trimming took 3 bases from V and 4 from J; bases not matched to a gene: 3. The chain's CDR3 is CASSFTSGIYNEQFF. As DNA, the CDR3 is TGTGCCAGCAGCTTTACTAGCGGGATTTACAATGAGCAGTTCTTC.

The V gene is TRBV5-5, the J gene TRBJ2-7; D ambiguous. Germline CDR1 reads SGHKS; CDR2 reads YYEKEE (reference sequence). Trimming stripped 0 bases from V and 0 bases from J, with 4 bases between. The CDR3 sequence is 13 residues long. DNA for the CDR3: TGTGCCAGCAGCTTGGTAATCTCCTACGAGCAGTACTTC. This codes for CASSLVISYEQYF.

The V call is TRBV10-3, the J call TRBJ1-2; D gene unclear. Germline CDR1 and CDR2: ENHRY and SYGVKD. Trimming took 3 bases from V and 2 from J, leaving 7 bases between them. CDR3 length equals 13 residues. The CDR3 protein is CAISDEGNYGYTF. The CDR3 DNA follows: TGTGCCATCAGTGATGAGGGCAACTATGGCTACACCTTC.

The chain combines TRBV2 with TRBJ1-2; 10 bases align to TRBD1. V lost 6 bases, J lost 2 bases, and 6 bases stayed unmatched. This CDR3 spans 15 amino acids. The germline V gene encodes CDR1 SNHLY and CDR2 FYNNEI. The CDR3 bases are TGTGCCAGCAGAGGAGACAGGGGGCGCAACTATGGCTACACCTTC. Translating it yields CASRGDRGRNYGYTF.

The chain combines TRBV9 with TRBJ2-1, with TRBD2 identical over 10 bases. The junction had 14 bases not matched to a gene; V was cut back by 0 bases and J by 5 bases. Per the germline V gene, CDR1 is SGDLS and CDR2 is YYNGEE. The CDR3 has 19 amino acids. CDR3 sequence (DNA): TGTGCCAGCAGCGTAGCTACAGGGAGCGGGAGGGCCCGGGACAATGAGCAGTTCTTC. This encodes CASSVATGSGRARDNEQFF.

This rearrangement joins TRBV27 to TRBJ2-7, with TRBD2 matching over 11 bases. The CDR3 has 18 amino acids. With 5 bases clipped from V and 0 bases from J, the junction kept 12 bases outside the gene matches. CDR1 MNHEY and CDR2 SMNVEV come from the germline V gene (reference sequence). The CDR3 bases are TGTGCCAGCAGTCCCCGAAGACTAGCGGGACCCGGCTCCTACGAGCAGTACTTC. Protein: CASSPRRLAGPGSYEQYF.

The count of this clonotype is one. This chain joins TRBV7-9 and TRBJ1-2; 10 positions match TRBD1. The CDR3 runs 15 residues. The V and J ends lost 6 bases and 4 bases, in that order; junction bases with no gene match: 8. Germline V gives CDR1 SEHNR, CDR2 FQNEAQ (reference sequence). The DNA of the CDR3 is TGTGCCAGCAGTCCCGGGGACAGGGGACCCTATGGCTACACCTTC. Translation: CASSPGDRGPYGYTF.

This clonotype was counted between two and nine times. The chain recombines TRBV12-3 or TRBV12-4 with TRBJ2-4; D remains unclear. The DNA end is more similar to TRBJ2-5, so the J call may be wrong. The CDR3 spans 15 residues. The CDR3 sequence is CASSLRDTQQETQYF. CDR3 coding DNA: TGTGCCAGCAGTTTAAGAGACACGCAGCAAGAGACCCAGTACTTC.

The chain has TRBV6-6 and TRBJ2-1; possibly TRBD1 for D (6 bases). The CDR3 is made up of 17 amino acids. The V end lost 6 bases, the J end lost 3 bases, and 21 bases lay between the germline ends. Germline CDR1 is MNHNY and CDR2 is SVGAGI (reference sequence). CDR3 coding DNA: TGTGCCAGCAGCCGCAAAATCATCAGGGGAGACTACAATGAGCAGTTCTTC. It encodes CASSRKIIRGDYNEQFF.

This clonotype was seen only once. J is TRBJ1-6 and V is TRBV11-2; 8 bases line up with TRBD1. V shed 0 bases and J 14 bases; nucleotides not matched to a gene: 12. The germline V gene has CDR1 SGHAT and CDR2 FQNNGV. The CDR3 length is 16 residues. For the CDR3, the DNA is TGTGCCAGCAGCTTAGAGGCTGGGAGGACAGGGAGGACCCTCCACTTT. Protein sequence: CASSLEAGRTGRTLHF. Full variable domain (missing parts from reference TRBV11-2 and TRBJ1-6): EAGVAQSPRYKIIEKRQSVAFWCNPISGHATLYWYQQILGQGPKLLIQFQNNGVVDDSQLPKDRFSAERLKGVDSTLKIQPAKLEDSAVYLCASSLEAGRTGRTLHFGNGTRLTVT.

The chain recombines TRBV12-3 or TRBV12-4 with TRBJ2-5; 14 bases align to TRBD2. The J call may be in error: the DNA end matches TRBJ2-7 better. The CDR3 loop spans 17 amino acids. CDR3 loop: CASSLRGLAGDSYEQYF. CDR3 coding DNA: TGTGCCAGCAGTTTAAGGGGACTAGCGGGGGACTCCTACGAGCAGTACTTC.

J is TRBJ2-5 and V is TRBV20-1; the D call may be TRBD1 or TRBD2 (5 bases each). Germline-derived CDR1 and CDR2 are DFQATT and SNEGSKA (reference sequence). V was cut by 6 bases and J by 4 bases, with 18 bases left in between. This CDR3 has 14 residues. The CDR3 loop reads CSAPPPGTLETQYF. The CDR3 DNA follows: TGCAGTGCCCCACCACCCGGGACCCTAGAGACCCAGTACTTC.